This TCR beta chain emerged from a study of shared clonotypes between healthy human individuals. Germline V lookup: CDR1 MNHEY, CDR2 SMNVEV (reference sequence). The CDR3 length is 15 residues. V lost 6 bases and J lost 1, with 12 bases in between. Original methodology: Sequence data from immunoSEQ were junction-only and lacked quality scores; consequently, filtering differed. TCRdb keeps only in-frame clones here, not all; method: immunoSEQ multiplex PCR. The V and J calls and the clone size are those of that table, but D and trimming were determined from the DNA. The sample has about 710,000 clones; around 77% are singletons. This clone has just one count.

The receptor was derived from a woman in her thirties in good health. This chain connects TRBV27 to TRBJ2-2; the D gene is possibly TRBD1 (5 bases). Sequencing input: memory CD4+ T cells sorted from blood. Subset: CD45RA-negative fraction. CDR3 coding DNA: TGTGCCAGCAGCCGGACACTAATGAACACCGGGGAGCTGTTTTTT. Its translation: CASSRTLMNTGELFF.